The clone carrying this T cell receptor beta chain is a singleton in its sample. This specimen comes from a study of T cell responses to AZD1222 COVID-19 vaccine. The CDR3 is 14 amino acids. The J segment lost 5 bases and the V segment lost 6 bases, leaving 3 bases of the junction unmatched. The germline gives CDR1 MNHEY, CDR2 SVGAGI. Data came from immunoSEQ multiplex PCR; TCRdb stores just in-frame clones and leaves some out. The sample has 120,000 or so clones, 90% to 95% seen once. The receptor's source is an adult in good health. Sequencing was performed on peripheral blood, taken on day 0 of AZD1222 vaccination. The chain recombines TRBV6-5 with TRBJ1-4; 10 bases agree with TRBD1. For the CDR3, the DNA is TGTGCCAGCAGACCGGGACAGGGGAATGAAAAACTGTTTTTT. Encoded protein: CASRPGQGNEKLFF.